This T cell receptor beta chain was identified during a study of regulatory T cells in long-lasting Graves disease. Arm-PCR of CDR3 regions and iRepertoire HTBI primers were the basis on which TCR beta libraries were built. TCRdb independently ran MiXCR on the multiplex PCR reads; one entry per CDR3 protein. This sample yields 400,000 to 500,000 distinct CDR3 sequences, of which 21% are seen a single time; roughly an eighth belongs to the top ten. General observations from the study: Limited samples may have lowered accuracy. Persistent disease exhibited a predilection for TRBV28, TRBJ1-2 and TRBJ2-5. Newly diagnosed patients shared approximately 1,000 public clonotypes; persistent patients shared 2,500 to 3,000.

This CDR3 spans 13 amino acids. The germline gives CDR1 MGHRA, CDR2 YSYEKL. Trimming stripped 2 bases from V and 3 bases from J, with 8 bases between. Indicated time point: persistent/refractory GD, antithyroid drugs over 5 years with positive TRAb. PBMC RNA was the source of the TCR library. Roughly 9 milliliters of peripheral blood were taken and placed in EDTA tubes. This clonotype occurred a few times. Antigen specificity is unknown. The source material was peripheral blood mononuclear cells (PBMCs), sampled when the disease was refractory, from a patient treated with antithyroid drugs. The origin of this receptor is a female donor with Graves disease. The chain links TRBV4-1 to TRBJ2-7; D is undetermined. CDR3 amino acids: CASSQTPFYEQYF. The CDR3 DNA reads TGCGCCAGCAGCCAAACACCTTTCTACGAGCAGTACTTC.